Presented here are 5 T cell receptor beta chains from one specimen sequenced in a study of shared clonotypes between healthy human individuals (dated by TCRdb to about 2020). The library was generated by the immunoSEQ multiplex PCR assay. Drawn from immuneACCESS, this table holds only the in-frame rearrangements with V and J called that TCRdb kept. Clones are partly lost; checked studies trace under half to an unresolved V gene and leave the rest unexplained. Within this sample are around 500,000 clones, with 79% of them counted one time only. The ten largest account for roughly 12% of the sample. The sequencing sample was made of PBMCs. Receptor source: a woman aged 40 to 50 in good health. Some clones in this sample may be carry-over from other donors' samples.

This clone has a handful of counts. V gene TRBV19 combines with J gene TRBJ1-1; 8 bases align to TRBD1. CDR1 and CDR2 (germline): LNHDA, SQIVND (reference sequence). This CDR3 has 14 amino acids. The J segment lost 1 base and the V segment lost 6 bases, leaving 4 bases of the junction unmatched. The CDR3: CASSTDRANTEAFF. The CDR3, as DNA: TGTGCCAGTAGCACGGACAGGGCGAACACTGAAGCTTTCTTT.

This chain links TRBV28 with TRBJ1-2; TRBD1 is a possible D gene (5 bases). The germline V gene encodes CDR1 MDHEN and CDR2 SYDVKM. With 4 bases removed from V and 8 bases from J, the gap between germline ends came to 8 bases. CDR3 length: 11 residues. DNA for the CDR3: TGTGCCAGCAGTTCCCGACAGGGCTACACCTTC. Translated: CASSSRQGYTF.

The chain joins TRBV7-8 to TRBJ1-2, with 9 bases lining up with TRBD1. V was clipped by 5 bases and J by 4 bases; unmatched bases: 8. CDR3 length: 15 amino acids. Germline values: CDR1 SGHVS, CDR2 FQNEAQ. CDR3 protein: CASSPGTGFGYGYTF. DNA of the CDR3: TGTGCCAGCAGCCCCGGGACAGGGTTTGGCTATGGCTACACCTTC.

This clone was seen a few times. The genes are TRBV2 and TRBJ2-7; no reliable D call. V was clipped by 3 bases and J by 3 bases, with 6 bases between them. Germline V gives CDR1 SNHLY, CDR2 FYNNEI. The CDR3 runs 12 residues. The CDR3 DNA follows: TGTGCCAGCAGTGAGTGGGACTACGAGCAGTACTTC. Protein: CASSEWDYEQYF.

V is TRBV6-1 and J is TRBJ2-3, with D unclear. V was shortened by 3 bases and J by 0 bases, with 16 bases between the two germline ends. Per germline, CDR1 MNHNS and CDR2 SASEGT. The CDR3 totals 17 residues. In DNA, the CDR3 is TGTGCCAGCAGTGACCTTATAGGACGGGCTAGCACAGATACGCAGTATTTT. Translated: CASSDLIGRASTDTQYF.